The 28 T cell receptor beta chains listed next were all sequenced from one sample in a study of blood T cell repertoires in COVID-19. Some clones are missing from TCRdb's copy, which holds only in-frame ones; the method was immunoSEQ multiplex PCR. The repertoire holds 53,000 or so clones, with 85% to 95% as singletons. Sample: peripheral blood. Receptors originate from a human donor in a cohort sampled during active COVID-19.

The J gene is TRBJ1-1, the V gene TRBV18; D is perhaps TRBD1 (5 bases). Germline lookup yields CDR1 KGHSH and CDR2 LQKENI. V lost 3 bases, J lost 1 base, and 6 bases lay in between. This CDR3 has 13 amino acids. The CDR3 is CASSPQGNTEAFF. The CDR3 nucleotides read TGTGCCAGCTCACCGCAGGGGAACACTGAAGCTTTCTTT.

The chain couples TRBV19 to TRBJ2-7, with a tentative D call TRBD2 (5 bases). The V gene lost 5 bases and the J gene lost 2 bases, with 13 bases spanning the gap. The germline gives CDR1 LNHDA, CDR2 SQIVND (reference sequence). This CDR3 is 14 amino acids long. The CDR3 sequence is CASSHSTNPYEQYF. The DNA of the CDR3 is TGTGCCAGTAGTCACTCGACTAACCCCTACGAGCAGTACTTC.

V and J are TRBV5-1 and TRBJ1-1; the match to TRBD1 covers 7 bases. The V segment lost 3 bases and the J segment 1 base; nucleotides outside the gene matches: 3. This CDR3 contains 14 residues. Germline V CDR1 and CDR2: SGHRS, YFSETQ. Here the CDR3 DNA reads TGCGCCAGCAGCTATAGGACAGGGAACACTGAAGCTTTCTTT. It is translated as CASSYRTGNTEAFF.

With respect to this clone: At one boundary the junction diverges from the germline segment, which might be a read error. The rearrangement links TRBV27 to TRBJ2-3; D possibly corresponds to TRBD1 (5 bases). This CDR3 is 14 amino acids long. The germline CDR1 and CDR2 sequences are MNHEY and SMNVEV (reference sequence). The CDR3 region has the DNA TGTGCCAGCACTTTAGGGGCCGGCACAGATACGCAGTATTTT. Protein sequence: CASTLGAGTDTQYF.

The chain links TRBV9 to TRBJ2-6, with D perhaps TRBD1 (6 bases). V lost 3 bases and J 1 base, leaving 11 bases between the germline ends. Germline CDR1 SGDLS, CDR2 YYNGEE. The CDR3 covers 16 residues. CDR3 nucleotide sequence: TGTGCCAGCAGCGCCCTGGGACAATCTGGGGCCAACGTCCTGACTTTC. Protein product: CASSALGQSGANVLTF. Drawing the rest from reference TRBV9 and TRBJ2-6, the complete variable domain is DSGVTQTPKHLITATGQRVTLRCSPRSGDLSVYWYQQSLDQGLQFLIQYYNGEERAKGNILERFSAQQFPDLHSELNLSSLELGDSALYFCASSALGQSGANVLTFGAGSRLTVL.

The V and J genes are TRBV19 and TRBJ1-2; 7 bases map to TRBD1. The CDR3 consists of 15 residues. Germline V gene data show CDR1 as LNHDA and CDR2 as SQIVND (reference sequence). After removal of 7 bases from V and 7 bases from J, the junction contained 15 bases not matched to a gene. The CDR3 DNA reads TGTGCCAGTACAAAGACAGGGAGCCCTCACCTTGGCTACACCTTC. It codes for CASTKTGSPHLGYTF.

The chain recombines TRBV10-3 with TRBJ1-1; possible D gene TRBD1, 5 bases. CDR3 length: 13 residues. Germline lookup yields CDR1 ENHRY and CDR2 SYGVKD. Trimming removed 5 bases from V and 3 bases from J, with 10 bases in between. CDR3 DNA sequence: TGTGCCATCAGTTCGGGGGTGGACACTGAAGCTTTCTTT. Protein: CAISSGVDTEAFF.

CDR3 DNA: TGTGCCAGCAGTGGGCCGTTGGGCTATGGCTACACCTTC. This codes for CASSGPLGYGYTF. The rearrangement joins TRBV12-3 or TRBV12-4 to TRBJ1-2; D is uncertain. Trimming stripped 5 bases from V and 4 bases from J, with 11 bases between. The CDR3 has 13 amino acids.

The J gene is TRBJ2-7, the V gene TRBV12-3 or TRBV12-4; D gene ambiguous. The length of the CDR3 is 13 residues. V lost 5 bases to trimming and J lost 3 bases, with 11 bases between them. The CDR3, as DNA: TGTGCCAGCAGTCTTCGACAATACTACGAGCAGTACGTC. It specifies CASSLRQYYEQYV.

This chain joins TRBV5-5 and TRBJ2-7; 10 nucleotides match TRBD1. Germline CDR1 reads SGHKS; CDR2 reads YYEKEE (reference sequence). The CDR3 has 15 amino acids. Trimming removed 0 bases from V and 5 bases from J; junction bases left unmatched: 5. The CDR3 here is CASSLGSGTGDEQYV. CDR3 DNA: TGTGCCAGCAGCTTGGGCTCCGGGACAGGGGACGAGCAGTACGTC.

The V call is TRBV10-3, the J call TRBJ1-5, with D possibly TRBD1 on 5 matching bases. The CDR3 is made up of 15 amino acids. CDR1 is ENHRY and CDR2 is SYGVKD in the germline V gene. Trimming removed 4 bases at V and 6 bases at J, with 16 bases between. CDR3 sequence: CAISGRQGKSQPQHF. CDR3 nucleotide sequence: TGTGCCATCAGTGGGCGGCAGGGTAAGAGTCAGCCCCAGCATTTT.

J is TRBJ2-7 and V is TRBV6-2 or TRBV6-3; possible D gene TRBD1, 6 bases. Trimming pared 4 bases from V and 5 bases from J, leaving 15 bases between. Germline V gives CDR1 MNHEY, CDR2 SVGEGT. This CDR3 region has 14 residues. The CDR3 sequence: CASSSSRTAHEQYV. The CDR3, as DNA: TGTGCCAGCAGTTCCTCTAGGACAGCCCACGAGCAGTACGTC.

The chain combines TRBV9 with TRBJ2-7, with TRBD2 as a possible D gene (7 bases). Germline V gene lookup returns CDR1 SGDLS and CDR2 YYNGEE. Trimming removed 4 bases at V and 5 bases at J, with 16 bases between. This CDR3 has 14 amino acids. The DNA of the CDR3 is TGTGCCAGCAGCCCCCCGGGGGGCTTCCACGAGCAGTACTTC. Protein: CASSPPGGFHEQYF.

This chain uses TRBV6-5 with TRBJ1-1, with 8 nucleotides matching TRBD1. CDR3 size: 15 residues. V lost 5 bases, J lost 1 base, and 6 bases stayed unmatched. The germline CDR1 and CDR2 sequences are MNHEY and SVGAGI. The CDR3 spells CASSPPGTGNTEAFF. In DNA, the CDR3 is TGTGCCAGCAGTCCGCCGGGGACAGGGAACACTGAAGCTTTCTTT.

On this clone itself: The junction does not match germline at one end; this may be a read error. V and J are TRBV7-9 and TRBJ2-7; D is possibly TRBD1 (6 bases). This CDR3 has 12 residues. CDR1 SEHNR and CDR2 FQNEAQ come from the germline V gene (reference sequence). CDR3 sequence: CASSLGDGRDNF. CDR3 DNA: TGTGCCAGCAGCTTGGGCGACGGCAGGGACAACTTC.

V and J are TRBV4-2 and TRBJ1-4; maybe TRBD1 (6 bases). Deletions cut 3 bases from V and 4 bases from J, with 9 bases between. Germline V gene lookup returns CDR1 LGHNA and CDR2 YNFKEQ. The CDR3 loop spans 14 amino acids. The CDR3 reads CASSQDRINEKLFF. The CDR3 DNA reads TGTGCCAGCAGCCAGGACAGAATTAATGAAAAACTGTTTTTT.

The V gene is TRBV15, the J gene TRBJ2-2; perhaps TRBD1 as D (6 bases). CDR1 is LNHNV, CDR2 YYDKDF, per germline (reference sequence). Trimming removed 7 bases from V and 5 bases from J, with 11 bases in between. CDR3 size: 13 residues. The DNA for the CDR3 is TGTGCCACCACTCTACAGGGAACCGGGGAGCTGTTTTTT. Translated: CATTLQGTGELFF. Using reference TRBV15 and TRBJ2-2 for the parts outside the CDR3, the full variable domain is DAMVIQNPRYQVTQFGKPVTLSCSQTLNHNVMYWYQQKSSQAPKLLFHYYDKDFNNEADTPDNFQSRRPNTSFCFLDIRSPGLGDTAMYLCATTLQGTGELFFGEGSRLTVL.

The rearrangement links TRBV14 to TRBJ2-1; D not certain. This CDR3 comprises 14 residues. Germline values: CDR1 SGHDN, CDR2 FVKESK. V was pared by 4 bases and J by 4 bases, with 11 bases between. The CDR3 spells CASSPTSSYNEQFF. The CDR3 DNA sequence: TGTGCCAGCAGCCCGACATCCTCGTACAATGAGCAGTTCTTC.

The chain's CDR3 is CATSPRGTSGYNEQFF. CDR3 bases: TGTGCCACCAGTCCCCGGGGGACTAGCGGCTACAATGAGCAGTTCTTC. The chain combines TRBV24-1 with TRBJ2-1; 11 nucleotides line up with TRBD2. CDR1 and CDR2 (germline): KGHDR, SFDVKD. J gave up 3 bases and V 6 bases, and 6 bases lay outside the gene matches. The CDR3 is 16 amino acids.

This chain connects TRBV2 to TRBJ2-7; perhaps TRBD2 as D (5 bases). The CDR3 covers 12 residues. The V gene's germline CDR1 is SNHLY and CDR2 FYNNEI. Trimming removed 5 bases at V and 5 bases at J, with 10 bases between. CDR3 bases: TGTGCCAGCAGTTGGTTCGGGAACGAGCAGTACTTC. This gives the protein CASSWFGNEQYF.

This clone showed up just a few times. The chain is built from TRBV7-9 and TRBJ2-2, with 7 bases identical to TRBD2. CDR1 is SEHNR, CDR2 FQNEAQ, per germline (reference sequence). The CDR3 sequence is 17 residues long. V shed 5 bases and J 2 bases; nucleotides not matched to a gene: 11. The DNA for the CDR3 is TGTGCCAGCAGCCCTACCAGGATAGCGGGCAACACCGGGGAGCTGTTTTTT. As protein: CASSPTRIAGNTGELFF. The whole variable domain, filled in from reference TRBV7-9 and TRBJ2-2, reads DTGVSQNPRHKITKRGQNVTFRCDPISEHNRLYWYRQTLGQGPEFLTYFQNEAQLEKSRLLSDRFSAERPKGSFSTLEIQRTEQGDSAMYLCASSPTRIAGNTGELFFGEGSRLTVL.

The J gene is TRBJ1-2, the V gene TRBV29-1; 7 nucleotides line up with TRBD1. V trimming: 4 bases; J trimming: 4 bases; junction bases outside the gene matches: 9. Germline V gene data show CDR1 as SQVTM and CDR2 as ANQGSEA. This CDR3 is built from 14 residues. CDR3 bases: TGCAGCGTTGGACAGGGCGGGATGATCTATGGCTACACCTTC. It translates to CSVGQGGMIYGYTF.

This chain links TRBV6-4 with TRBJ2-1; D unresolved. CDR1 and CDR2 (germline): MRHNA, SNTAGT. V shed 2 bases and J shed 5 bases, with 19 bases lying between them. The CDR3 is made up of 17 amino acids. The CDR3 nucleotides read TGTGCCAGCAGTGACCCTGTAGGTCCCCGACAACACAATGAGCAGTTCTTC. It encodes CASSDPVGPRQHNEQFF.

The chain carries TRBV24-1 and TRBJ2-2; the match to TRBD2 covers 11 bases. Germline V gene lookup returns CDR1 KGHDR and CDR2 SFDVKD. The CDR3 is 14 residues long. V lost 6 bases and J lost 4; bases outside the gene matches: 0. The CDR3 loop is CATSLAGGTGELFF. CDR3 DNA: TGTGCCACCAGTCTAGCGGGGGGCACCGGGGAGCTGTTTTTT.

The gene calls are TRBV29-1 and TRBJ2-3; D not resolved. The CDR3 spans 14 residues. V was clipped by 3 bases and J by 3 bases, with 13 bases between them. Germline V gene lookup returns CDR1 SQVTM and CDR2 ANQGSEA. CDR3 DNA: TGCAGCGTTGATCTCGCCGTCGAGACAGATACGCAGTATTTT. This gives the protein CSVDLAVETDTQYF.

The chain links TRBV10-3 to TRBJ2-7, with 11 bases identical to TRBD1. Trimming at V came to 4 bases and at J to 4 bases, leaving 3 bases not matched to a gene. The CDR3 runs 14 residues. The germline gives CDR1 ENHRY, CDR2 SYGVKD. The CDR3 DNA follows: TGTGCCATCAGTGTTGGACAGGGGGCTTACGAGCAGTACTTC. Translating it yields CAISVGQGAYEQYF.

The rearrangement uses TRBV7-2 and TRBJ2-1; 7 positions match TRBD2. The CDR3 is made up of 15 amino acids. Trimming took 7 bases from V and 4 from J; bases not matched to a gene: 10. In germline, CDR1 is SGHTA, CDR2 FQGNSA. The CDR3 DNA follows: TGTGCCAGCACCCGGGGGGTGGCGGGGTACAATGAGCAGTTCTTC. As protein: CASTRGVAGYNEQFF.

The chain combines TRBV19 with TRBJ1-1, with D maybe TRBD1 (5 bases). Germline CDR1 LNHDA, CDR2 SQIVND (reference sequence). The CDR3 extends over 15 amino acids. The V end was cut by 3 bases, the J end by 6 bases, with 17 bases between. CDR3 coding DNA: TGTGCCAGTAGTATCTCTCCAGGGTCGGTGGCTGAAGCTTTCTTT. This sequence encodes CASSISPGSVAEAFF.